This T cell receptor beta chain was identified during a study of T cell repertoires in cytomegalovirus infection. Study-level information: HLA-B-restricted CMV epitopes that are well studied, plus recently identified HLA-C-restricted ones, were used by the study. Signatures in public TCR beta sequences pointed to both CMV infection and matching HLA type.

TCRdb reprocessed the reads via MiXCR and lists one record per CDR3 protein. Altogether roughly 700,000 distinct CDR3 sequences are present, around 32% being singletons, with the ten largest covering roughly 18%. Study outcomes and limitations: CMV-specific TCR beta clonotypes restricted by HLA-C were the ones dominating the ex vivo response. Pooled public TCR beta family frequency picked out CMV carriers with the relevant HLA.

This clonotype was observed a few times. The antigen is not known. CDR3 size: 12 residues. V was shortened by 0 bases and J by 8 bases, with 5 bases between the two germline ends. Germline V lookup: CDR1 SEHNR, CDR2 FQNEAQ (reference sequence). This receptor was taken from a human donor in good health (CMV status not recorded). Some clones in this sample may be carry-over from other donors' samples. This sample comprised cultured PBMCs, obtained from culture after CMV antigen stimulation. The chain links TRBV7-9 to TRBJ2-1; D unresolved. CDR3 in DNA: TGTGCCAGCAGCTTAGCGCTCGATGAGCAGTTCTTC. Translating gives CASSLALDEQFF. The entire variable domain, with the rest obtained from reference TRBV7-9 and TRBJ2-1, is as follows: DTGVSQNPRHKITKRGQNVTFRCDPISEHNRLYWYRQTLGQGPEFLTYFQNEAQLEKSRLLSDRFSAERPKGSFSTLEIQRTEQGDSAMYLCASSLALDEQFFGPGTRLTVL.